This is a list of T cell receptor beta chains from one sample in a study of shared clonotypes between healthy human individuals. The table came from immunoSEQ multiplex PCR; TCRdb's copy has only in-frame clones and leaves some out. The table lists some 2,500,000 clones, 80% to 95% of them singletons, with 0.36% in the top ten. The sample was naive CD4+ T cells from PBMCs. The source is a man aged 18 to 30 in good health. Some clones in this sample may be carry-over from other donors' samples. Both conserved end residues are part of each CDR3. The D gene is left open where the match is weak. A row's size may be missing; if present it is once, few, many or a size class.

abundance | j_gene | d_gene | len | v_gene | CDR3nt | CDR3aa
. | TRBJ1-2 | . | 15 | TRBV29-1 | TGCAGCGTCCTCGCGGCAGGGCGCCCTCCCTTTGGCTACACCTTC | CSVLAAGRPPFGYTF
. | TRBJ2-1 | TRBD1 | 15 | TRBV28 | TGTGCCAGCAGTTTGGTGCCAGGGGGCAACAATGAGCAGTTCTTC | CASSLVPGGNNEQFF
. | TRBJ1-2 | TRBD1 | 14 | TRBV28 | TGTGCCAGCAGCCTGACAGGGCGAGTTCCTGGCTACACCTTC | CASSLTGRVPGYTF
. | TRBJ2-5 | TRBD2 | 21 | TRBV5-1 | TGCGCCAGCAGCTTGTTCCTCCCGCCGGGGGCGGGGGGCGTAAACCAAGAGACCCAGTACTTC | CASSLFLPPGAGGVNQETQYF
. | TRBJ1-6 | TRBD1 | 16 | TRBV5-1 | TGCGCCAGCAGCCTGAGGACAGGGCGCTTAGATTCACCCCTCCACTTT | CASSLRTGRLDSPLHF
. | TRBJ1-5 | . | 15 | TRBV5-1 | TGCGCCAGCAGCCTTAACGACAGGCCAAATCAGCCCCAGCATTTT | CASSLNDRPNQPQHF
. | TRBJ1-4 | . | 18 | TRBV4-1 | TGCGCCAGCAGCCAAGATATCTGGAATCCGGGCACTAATGAAAAACTGTTTTTT | CASSQDIWNPGTNEKLFF
. | TRBJ2-1 | TRBD2 | 14 | TRBV10-2 | TGCGCCACCGAAGGACTAGCGGGAGGACGAGAGCAGTTCTTC | CATEGLAGGREQFF
. | TRBJ2-3 | . | 16 | TRBV9 | TGTGCCAGCAGCGTAGTTCCGGGGCAGCACACAGATACGCAGTATTTT | CASSVVPGQHTDTQYF
. | TRBJ2-5 | TRBD2 | 16 | TRBV7-2 | TGTGCCAGCAGATTTGGACTAGCGGGATACCAAGAGACCCAGTACTTC | CASRFGLAGYQETQYF
. | TRBJ1-2 | . | 13 | TRBV30 | TGTGCCTGGAGTGTGAGTCCCGGGGTTGGCTACACCTTC | CAWSVSPGVGYTF
. | TRBJ1-5 | . | 13 | TRBV28 | TGTGCCAGCGCGCTCGGGGAGGATCAGCCCCAGCATTTT | CASALGEDQPQHF
few | TRBJ1-4 | . | 12 | TRBV2 | TGTGCCAGCAGTGAAGGGAATGAAAAACTGTTTTTT | CASSEGNEKLFF
. | TRBJ1-2 | . | 15 | TRBV28 | TGTGCCACCCTTCCTGAACTGGGCAGGGCTAATGGCTACACCTTC | CATLPELGRANGYTF
. | TRBJ2-7 | . | 17 | TRBV11-2 | TGTGCCAGCAGCTTAGGGGGAGGCGGCGCCACGACCAGGGAGCAGTACTTC | CASSLGGGGATTREQYF
. | TRBJ2-7 | . | 12 | TRBV7-7 | TGTGCCAGCAGCTTACGGGGCTACGAGCAGTACTTC | CASSLRGYEQYF
. | TRBJ2-2 | . | 14 | TRBV18 | TGTGCCAGCTCACTTGAAGAAAACACCGGGGAGCTGTTTTTT | CASSLEENTGELFF
. | TRBJ2-1 | TRBD1 | 11 | TRBV5-1 | TGCGCCAGCAGCCCGGACAGGAAGCAGTTCTTC | CASSPDRKQFF
. | TRBJ1-5 | . | 15 | TRBV7-9 | TGTGCCAGCAGCCCGGCGGGGGGCCCCAATCAGCCCCAGCATTTT | CASSPAGGPNQPQHF
once | TRBJ2-5 | TRBD2 | 18 | TRBV15 | TGTGCCACCAGCAGAGACTTAGGAGCTAGCGGGAGGGGAAAGACCCAGTACTTC | CATSRDLGASGRGKTQYF
. | TRBJ1-1 | . | 11 | TRBV6-1 | TGTGCCAGCATCGCGAACACTGAAGCTTTCTTT | CASIANTEAFF
. | TRBJ2-3 | . | 20 | TRBV29-1 | TGCAGCGTCAAATCGTCCGTCGCCTGGTGGCGGGAGGGACAGGAAGATACGCAGTATTTT | CSVKSSVAWWREGQEDTQYF
. | TRBJ1-4 | . | 11 | TRBV20-1 | TGCAGTGCTAGAGGTGGAGAAAAACTGTTTTTT | CSARGGEKLFF
. | TRBJ2-2 | . | 17 | TRBV7-2 | TGTGCCAGCAGCTTAGACCCCCAGACATTGAACACCGGGGAGCTGTTTTTT | CASSLDPQTLNTGELFF
. | TRBJ1-3 | TRBD1 | 16 | TRBV7-3 | TGTGCCAGCAGCTTAACGCAGGGGGGTAGTGGAAACACCATATATTTT | CASSLTQGGSGNTIYF
. | TRBJ1-2 | TRBD1 | 15 | TRBV9 | TGTGCCAGCAGCCTCCAACAGGGGGCGAACTATGGCTACACCTTC | CASSLQQGANYGYTF
. | TRBJ1-5 | . | 13 | TRBV7-3 | TGTGCCAGCAGTAGTTCGGTCGGCCAGCCCCAGCATTTT | CASSSSVGQPQHF
. | TRBJ2-6 | . | 16 | TRBV18 | TGTGCCAGCTCACCAGGCAGCAACTCTGGGGCCAACGTCCTGACTTTC | CASSPGSNSGANVLTF
. | TRBJ2-2 | . | 17 | TRBV18 | TGTGCCAGCTCACCAATTGCGGCGAGAGAGGGCACCGGGGAGCTGTTTTTT | CASSPIAAREGTGELFF
. | TRBJ2-3 | . | 14 | TRBV2 | TGTGCCAGCAGTGGGCAGCGGGGCACAGATACGCAGTATTTT | CASSGQRGTDTQYF
. | TRBJ1-2 | . | 17 | TRBV7-9 | TGTGCCAGCAGCTTAGCGCCAGACTATGGCGGAAACTATGGCTACACCTTC | CASSLAPDYGGNYGYTF
once | TRBJ2-5 | . | 14 | TRBV14 | TGTGCCAGCAGCCAAACTCGTAGCGGAGAGACCCAGTACTTC | CASSQTRSGETQYF
. | TRBJ2-2 | TRBD1 | 16 | TRBV7-9 | TGTGCCAGCAGCCTCCGGGGACAGTCGAACACCGGGGAGCTGTTTTTT | CASSLRGQSNTGELFF
. | TRBJ2-7 | . | 14 | TRBV4-3 | TGCGCCAGCAGCCAAGAGAGGGGCGAGGGGGAGCAGTACTTC | CASSQERGEGEQYF
. | TRBJ1-2 | . | 12 | TRBV30 | TGTGCCTGGCAAGGCGTGGGGGTCGGCTACACCTTC | CAWQGVGVGYTF
. | TRBJ1-1 | . | 12 | TRBV10-3 | TGTGCCATCAAGGGGGGGGACACTGAAGCTTTCTTT | CAIKGGDTEAFF
. | TRBJ1-1 | . | 14 | TRBV5-4 | TGTGCCAGCACCCGAACCGGGGTGGTGGCTGAAGCTTTCTTT | CASTRTGVVAEAFF